This T cell receptor beta chain originates from a study of T cell responses to AZD1222 COVID-19 vaccine. Sequencing used immunoSEQ multiplex PCR; TCRdb keeps in-frame clones, though not all of them. This table has over 120,000 clones, more than 80% appearing once. The TCR comes from an adult in good health. The sequenced sample was peripheral blood, obtained on day 0 of AZD1222 vaccination.

CDR3 coding DNA: TGTGCCAGCAGTGACAGGCCCTTACAGGCCTACACCTTC. It encodes CASSDRPLQAYTF. The V gene is TRBV12-3 or TRBV12-4, the J gene TRBJ1-2, with D possibly being TRBD1 (6 bases). The V end was cut by 5 bases, the J end by 10 bases, with 17 bases between. The CDR3 consists of 13 residues.